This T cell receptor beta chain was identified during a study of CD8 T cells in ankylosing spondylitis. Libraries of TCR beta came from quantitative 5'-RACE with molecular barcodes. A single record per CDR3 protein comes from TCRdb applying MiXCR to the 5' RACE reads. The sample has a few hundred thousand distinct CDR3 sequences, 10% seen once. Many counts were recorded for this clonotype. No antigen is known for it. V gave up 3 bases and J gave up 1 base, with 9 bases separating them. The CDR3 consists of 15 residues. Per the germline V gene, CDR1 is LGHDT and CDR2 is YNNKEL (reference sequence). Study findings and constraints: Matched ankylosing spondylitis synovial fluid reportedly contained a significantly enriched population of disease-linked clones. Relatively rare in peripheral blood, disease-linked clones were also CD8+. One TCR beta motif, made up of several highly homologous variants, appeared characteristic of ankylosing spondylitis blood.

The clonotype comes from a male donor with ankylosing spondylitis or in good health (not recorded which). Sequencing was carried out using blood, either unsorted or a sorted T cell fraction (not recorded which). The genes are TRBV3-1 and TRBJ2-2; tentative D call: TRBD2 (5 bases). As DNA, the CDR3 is TGTGCCAGCAGCCACCTACGGGGGAACACCGGGGAGCTGTTTTTT. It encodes CASSHLRGNTGELFF.